This T cell receptor (beta chain) was recorded in a study of cytomegalovirus exposure and HLA in healthy donors. Study-wide background: An early data release held 79 million or so unique TCRs from HLA-typed donors.

About this clone: Its antigen remains unknown.

Germline V lookup: CDR1 SGHNT, CDR2 YYREEE (reference sequence). With V trimmed by 4 bases and J by 5 bases, 15 bases remained unmatched. The CDR3 sequence is 19 residues long. Broader study findings: CMV serostatus alone was available as immune exposure information. In a later analysis, V- and J-gene trimming of beta chains associated with a DCLRE1C missense variant, replicated independently.

With 60 Vbeta and 13 Jbeta primers, the PCR was carried out. The table came from immunoSEQ multiplex PCR; TCRdb's copy has only in-frame clones and leaves some out. Of 75,000 to 100,000 clones listed, around three quarters are singletons. The donors, nominally healthy at sampling, likely had unrecorded immune exposures. This TCR derives from a man aged 55 to 70 in good health and CMV-seropositive. This chain links TRBV5-4 with TRBJ2-3; 14 bases agree with TRBD2. Material for sequencing was PBMCs. Here the CDR3 reads CASSPVGGRLAGGRDTQYF. The CDR3 DNA follows: TGTGCCAGCAGCCCGGTTGGAGGGAGACTAGCGGGGGGGCGAGATACGCAGTATTTT.